The source of this T cell receptor (beta chain) is a study of cytomegalovirus exposure and HLA in healthy donors. Across the whole study: In a later analysis, the roughly 130 validation repertoires were reported to have used the same platform as the roughly 600 first-cohort repertoires.

Germline loops: CDR1 SQVTM, CDR2 ANQGSEA. This CDR3 has 13 amino acids. With 7 bases removed from V and 4 bases from J, the gap between germline ends came to 16 bases. This table comes from immunoSEQ multiplex PCR, and its TCRdb copy is limited to in-frame clones, with some not included. In the table there are 200,000 to 250,000 clones, around four fifths of which are singletons. Sequences were obtained from PBMCs. This chain joins TRBV29-1 and TRBJ1-1; D might be TRBD1 (6 bases). This TCR was recovered from a young woman in good health and CMV-seronegative. This chain's CDR3 is CSAMEGGGTEAFF. CDR3 in DNA: TGCAGCGCCATGGAGGGGGGAGGCACTGAAGCTTTCTTT.